What follows are 15 T cell receptor beta chains derived from one specimen sequenced in a study of T cells in Graves' hyperthyroidism and ophthalmopathy. From RNA transcripts, TCR beta CDR3 regions were amplified. TCR CDR3 underwent first-round RT-PCR with the HTBI primer set. One entry per CDR3 protein results from TCRdb running MiXCR on the multiplex PCR reads. The sample includes over 500,000 distinct CDR3 sequences, 12% to 15% of them seen just once. Input material: blood. These receptors originate from a middle-aged woman with Graves' hyperthyroidism.

There are a few counts of this clonotype. The chain uses TRBV9 and TRBJ2-3; 13 nucleotides align to TRBD2. The CDR3 totals 18 residues. Trimming at V came to 4 bases and at J to 4 bases, leaving 12 bases not matched to a gene. CDR1 and CDR2 from the germline V gene are SGDLS and YYNGEE. The CDR3 bases are TGTGCCAGCAGCCCAAACAACGGACTAGCGGGAGCTGCAGATACGCAGTATTTT. Its protein product is CASSPNNGLAGAADTQYF. Combining the CDR3 with reference TRBV9 and TRBJ2-3 gives the whole variable domain DSGVTQTPKHLITATGQRVTLRCSPRSGDLSVYWYQQSLDQGLQFLIQYYNGEERAKGNILERFSAQQFPDLHSELNLSSLELGDSALYFCASSPNNGLAGAADTQYFGPGTRLTVL.

In its sample, this clonotype was seen many times. J is TRBJ2-1 and V is TRBV20-1; tentatively, D is TRBD1 or TRBD2 (5 bases each). Between the trimmed V and J ends, which lost 5 bases and 5 bases, there was a span of 16 bases. The CDR3 consists of 14 residues. The germline V gene has CDR1 DFQATT and CDR2 SNEGSKA (reference sequence). DNA of the CDR3: TGCAGTGCTTACCGGGACCTACAACACAATGAGCAGTTCTTC. Amino acid sequence: CSAYRDLQHNEQFF.

This clonotype has at least ten counts. The rearrangement uses TRBV11-2 and TRBJ2-3; TRBD2 aligns across 12 bases. Trimming took 5 bases from V and 3 from J; bases not matched to a gene: 3. Germline values: CDR1 SGHAT, CDR2 FQNNGV. This CDR3 is built from 15 residues. CDR3 in DNA: TGTGCCAGCAGCCAAACTAGCGGGAGGACAGATACGCAGTATTTT. It specifies CASSQTSGRTDTQYF.

This clonotype was seen at least ten times. In nucleotides, the CDR3 is TGTGCCACCCTCCGGGACAGCAATCAGCCCCAGCATTTT. Translated, it gives CATLRDSNQPQHF. The V and J genes are TRBV28 and TRBJ1-5, with D possibly being TRBD1 (5 bases). Germline lookup yields CDR1 MDHEN and CDR2 SYDVKM. V was pared by 10 bases and J by 1 base, with 11 bases between. CDR3 size: 13 residues.

A word on this clonotype: One base away lies a much larger clone, so this may be a sequencing read error. This chain connects TRBV28 to TRBJ1-2, with TRBD1 matching 7 bases. Germline-derived CDR1 and CDR2 are MDHEN and SYDVKM. The junction had 7 bases not matched to a gene; V was cut back by 7 bases and J by 8 bases. The CDR3 spans 12 residues. The CDR3 sequence is CASTSTGSGYTF. CDR3 DNA: TGTGCCAGCACCTCGACAGGGAGCGGCTACACCTTC.

The table lists this clonotype with many counts. The chain has TRBV12-3 or TRBV12-4 and TRBJ1-5; a possible D gene is TRBD1 (5 bases). The CDR3 spans 16 residues. V was shortened by 4 bases and J by 0 bases, with 13 bases between the two germline ends. CDR3 protein: CASSSDTQYSNQPQHF. CDR3 nucleotide sequence: TGTGCCAGCAGTTCGGACACCCAGTATAGCAATCAGCCCCAGCATTTT.

In this sample, this clonotype turned up many times. The genes are TRBV3-1 and TRBJ1-2; D remains ambiguous. Germline CDR1 LGHDT, CDR2 YNNKEL (reference sequence). The CDR3 is 13 amino acids. V was trimmed by 2 bases and J by 5 bases, leaving 9 bases between them. CDR3 in amino acids: CASSQQQLYGYTF. The CDR3 DNA reads TGTGCCAGCAGCCAACAGCAATTATATGGCTACACCTTC.

This clonotype showed up many times. The CDR3 bases are TGTGCCAGCAGTCGTCTCGGGACAGGGTTGAACGAGCAGTACTTC. Translating gives CASSRLGTGLNEQYF. The chain recombines TRBV11-2 with TRBJ2-7; TRBD1 matches at 9 bases. The CDR3 totals 15 residues. With V trimmed by 6 bases and J by 5 bases, 11 bases remained unmatched. CDR1 is SGHAT and CDR2 is FQNNGV in the germline V gene.

This clonotype occurred many times. The chain links TRBV24-1 to TRBJ2-3; TRBD1 aligns across 9 bases. Trimming removed 4 bases from V and 4 bases from J; junction bases left unmatched: 8. From germline, CDR1 is KGHDR and CDR2 SFDVKD. The CDR3 has 16 residues. The CDR3 here is CATSDTGGNVSDTQYF. The CDR3, as DNA: TGTGCCACCAGTGACACAGGGGGCAATGTGTCAGATACGCAGTATTTT.

This clonotype was counted ten times or more. V and J are TRBV12-3 or TRBV12-4 and TRBJ1-1; tentatively, D is TRBD1 (6 bases). CDR3 size: 14 residues. Trimming cost V 6 bases and J 5 bases, with 16 bases left between them. For the CDR3, the DNA is TGTGCCAGCAGAAGGGGGGTTCAGGGGACTGAAGCTTTCTTT. Encoded protein: CASRRGVQGTEAFF.

Concerning this clonotype itself: Being one base from a much bigger clone, this may be a read error. The V gene is TRBV7-9, the J gene TRBJ2-7; perhaps TRBD2 as D (6 bases). Germline V CDR1 and CDR2: SEHNR, FQNEAQ (reference sequence). CDR3 length: 15 residues. The CDR3 sequence: CVSSVASVVSYEQYF. The CDR3 DNA reads TGTGTCAGCAGCGTAGCTAGCGTTGTCTCCTACGAGCAGTACTTC.

The sample holds many counts of this clonotype. The chain uses TRBV3-1 and TRBJ2-1; 8 bases match TRBD2. In germline, CDR1 is LGHDT, CDR2 YNNKEL (reference sequence). V trimming: 1 base; J trimming: 7 bases; junction bases outside the gene matches: 6. This CDR3 region has 15 residues. CDR3 sequence (DNA): TGTGCCAGCAGCCAAGGGATGGGACTAGTGAATGAGCAGTTCTTC. This encodes CASSQGMGLVNEQFF.

This rearrangement joins TRBV7-9 to TRBJ1-1; D is possibly TRBD1 (5 bases). Germline CDR1 and CDR2: SEHNR and FQNEAQ (reference sequence). CDR3 length: 14 residues. V lost 5 bases to trimming and J lost 6 bases, with 16 bases between them. The CDR3 bases are TGTGCCAGCAGCCACTTACAGGTACCCCCTGAAGCTTTCTTT. It is translated as CASSHLQVPPEAFF.

The V call is TRBV4-1, the J call TRBJ2-7, with D unresolved. The CDR3 runs to 14 residues. The ends were cut back, 1 base at V and 1 base at J, with 8 bases in the middle. The germline CDR1 and CDR2 sequences are MGHRA and YSYEKL. This CDR3 reads CASSQVGRSYEQYF. The CDR3 nucleotides are TGCGCCAGCAGCCAAGTAGGTAGATCCTACGAGCAGTACTTC.

This clonotype came up many times. The chain recombines TRBV11-2 with TRBJ2-3; 9 positions agree with TRBD2. V dropped 7 bases and J dropped 3; count of bases not matched to a gene: 8. CDR3 length: 15 amino acids. Germline V lookup: CDR1 SGHAT, CDR2 FQNNGV. For the CDR3, the DNA is TGTGCCAGCACCCCGGGTAGCGGGAGTACAGATACGCAGTATTTT. Residues: CASTPGSGSTDTQYF.